One and the same sample provided the 6 T cell receptor beta chains below, sequenced in a study of cytomegalovirus exposure and HLA in healthy donors. 60 Vbeta and 13 Jbeta primers were used in PCR. The assay was immunoSEQ multiplex PCR, and TCRdb's table has in-frame clones only and misses some. The sample lists about 200,000 clones, approximately 70% occurring once. The sequencing sample was made of PBMCs. All receptors derive from a woman aged 30 to 39 in good health and CMV-seronegative.

This clone was observed once. The rearrangement links TRBV5-1 to TRBJ2-4; 11 bases map to TRBD2. CDR3 size: 16 residues. Looked up from germline, CDR1 is SGHRS and CDR2 is YFSETQ. V was pared by 4 bases and J by 2 bases, with 5 bases of the junction left unmatched. The CDR3 sequence: CASSPGTSGTKNIQYF. CDR3 nucleotides: TGCGCCAGCAGCCCAGGGACTAGCGGAACCAAAAACATTCAGTACTTC.

This clone was picked up a small number of times. The V and J genes are TRBV7-3 and TRBJ2-1, with 7 bases fitting TRBD1. Germline lookup yields CDR1 SGHTA and CDR2 FQGTGA. The V gene end was trimmed by 3 bases and the J gene end by 9 bases; junction bases not matched to a gene: 11. There are 15 residues in the CDR3. CDR3 in amino acids: CASSLDAPQGLEQFF. The CDR3 nucleotides read TGTGCCAGCAGCTTGGACGCCCCACAGGGGCTTGAGCAGTTCTTC.

The V and J genes are TRBV4-1 and TRBJ2-1; 8 bases align to TRBD2. This CDR3 contains 18 residues. The ends lost 0 bases at V and 1 base at J; junction bases unmatched: 8. Per germline, CDR1 MGHRA and CDR2 YSYEKL. CDR3 amino acids: CASSQEWARGGSYNEQFF. CDR3 sequence (DNA): TGCGCCAGCAGCCAAGAATGGGCTCGGGGGGGTTCCTACAATGAGCAGTTCTTC.

The rearrangement joins TRBV10-3 to TRBJ2-7; TRBD2 matches at 8 bases. From germline, CDR1 is ENHRY and CDR2 SYGVKD. Trimming cost V 3 bases and J 2 bases; bases outside gene matches: 6. This CDR3 region has 15 residues. CDR3 DNA sequence: TGTGCCATCAGTGATCGGGGACTAGGGCCCTACGAGCAGTACTTC. This translates into CAISDRGLGPYEQYF.

The chain links TRBV7-9 to TRBJ2-5, with unresolved D. V was pared by 3 bases and J by 5 bases, with 10 bases between. This CDR3 comprises 13 residues. Germline CDR1 is SEHNR and CDR2 is FQNEAQ (reference sequence). Here the CDR3 reads CASSFVGSETQYF. CDR3 nucleotide sequence: TGTGCCAGCAGCTTCGTCGGGTCGGAGACCCAGTACTTC.

This clone was recorded once. V usage is TRBV7-3 and J usage is TRBJ1-1; possibly TRBD1 for D (5 bases). The CDR3 extends over 15 amino acids. V dropped 1 base and J dropped 5 bases, with 14 bases sitting between them. Germline CDR1 SGHTA, CDR2 FQGTGA. CDR3 protein: CASSLIRGGRTEAFF. The CDR3, as DNA: TGTGCCAGCAGCTTAATAAGGGGAGGAAGGACTGAAGCTTTCTTT.